Listed below are T cell receptor beta chains from one sample, sequenced in a study of Ad26.COV2.S vaccination and SARS-CoV-2 variants. Some clones are missing from TCRdb's copy, which holds only in-frame ones; the method was immunoSEQ multiplex PCR. The repertoire holds 250,000 or so clones, with 87% as singletons. Sequencing was performed on peripheral blood, taken in a trial of Ad26.COV2.S vaccine versus placebo. The receptor set was obtained from a person aged 18-65 years who received the Ad26.COV2.S COVID-19 vaccine or a placebo. Both conserved end residues are part of each CDR3. The D gene is left open where the match is weak. Clone size, where shown, is once, few, many, or a class for clones that have expanded.

DNA,CDR3,V,J,D,size
TGTGCCAGTACCCTACAAAGCGGGAGCTCCTATAATTCACCCCTCCACTTT,CASTLQSGSSYNSPLHF,TRBV19,TRBJ1-6,.,few
TGTGCCAGCACCCTTGGGAACGGGGGCTCAGGTAACACTGAAGCTTTCTTT,CASTLGNGGSGNTEAFF,TRBV5-7,TRBJ1-1,.,.
TGCGCCAGCAGCTTGGTGGGCAGCTTGAACACTGAAGCTTTCTTT,CASSLVGSLNTEAFF,TRBV5-1,TRBJ1-1,.,.
TGTGCCAGCAGCTTAGCCGGTGGAAGCTCCTACGAGCAGTACTTC,CASSLAGGSSYEQYF,TRBV7-6,TRBJ2-7,.,.
TGTGCCAACAGGGTGAGGACTAACCTTAACACCGGGGAGCTGTTTTTT,CANRVRTNLNTGELFF,TRBV7-9,TRBJ2-2,.,.
TGTGCCAGCTCACCACCGACGGGGCGCGGATCCGCCGGGGAGCTGTTTTTT,CASSPPTGRGSAGELFF,TRBV18,TRBJ2-2,.,.
TGTGCCAGCAGCTTAGAACATACCTCTGGAAACACCATATATTTT,CASSLEHTSGNTIYF,TRBV7-8,TRBJ1-3,.,.
TGTGCCTGGAGGGGAGTGGGGGGCATCGCAGATACGCAGTATTTT,CAWRGVGGIADTQYF,TRBV30,TRBJ2-3,.,.
TGTGCCAGTAGTATATGGGCAGGAGGAGTTGGTGAAAAACTGTTTTTT,CASSIWAGGVGEKLFF,TRBV19,TRBJ1-4,.,.
TGTGCCACCAGTGACAAACAGTGGAATGAGCAGTTCTTC,CATSDKQWNEQFF,TRBV24-1,TRBJ2-1,.,.
TGTGCCAGCAGACCGGGACACCTCTCTGGGGCCAACGTCCTGACTTTC,CASRPGHLSGANVLTF,TRBV14,TRBJ2-6,.,.
TGCGCCAGCAGCCAAGATGTGGTAGCACGGGATACGCAGTATTTT,CASSQDVVARDTQYF,TRBV4-1,TRBJ2-3,.,.
TGTGCCTGGAAATTAGAGGGGACCTATAATTCACCCCTCCACTTT,CAWKLEGTYNSPLHF,TRBV30,TRBJ1-6,.,few
TGTGCCAGCAGTGAGCGGAGGGAAAGCAGCGCAGATACGCAGTATTTT,CASSERRESSADTQYF,TRBV2,TRBJ2-3,.,.